The 27 T cell receptor beta chains below all came from one sample that was sequenced in a study of regulatory T cells in long-lasting Graves disease. Time point of the sample: persistent/refractory GD, antithyroid drugs over 5 years with positive TRAb. Preparation of the TCR library used RNA extracted from PBMCs. Researchers made TCR beta libraries by using iRepertoire HTBI primers and running Arm-PCR on CDR3 regions. TCRdb passed the multiplex PCR reads through MiXCR, listing each CDR3 protein once. This sample yields under 450,000 distinct CDR3 sequences, of which around 23% are seen a single time; under 35% belongs to the top ten. Sequenced here: peripheral blood mononuclear cells (PBMCs), sampled when the disease was refractory, from a patient treated with antithyroid drugs. The receptors derive from a woman in her 40s with Graves disease.

This chain joins TRBV2 and TRBJ1-1; 9 positions agree with TRBD1. V shed 2 bases, J shed 8 bases, and the junction held 12 bases outside the gene matches. Germline V gene data show CDR1 as SNHLY and CDR2 as FYNNEI. CDR3 size: 16 residues. CDR3 bases: TGTGCCAGCAGTGAAAGGCTGGGACAGGGATCTTGGGAAGCTTTCTTT. Translating it yields CASSERLGQGSWEAFF.

J is TRBJ1-1 and V is TRBV3-1; D unresolved. The germline V and J ends were trimmed by 3 bases and 9 bases, with 14 bases remaining between them. Germline lookup yields CDR1 LGHDT and CDR2 YNNKEL (reference sequence). This CDR3 is built from 13 residues. CDR3 sequence: CASSQTPWDQAFF. For the CDR3, the DNA is TGTGCCAGCAGCCAGACACCGTGGGATCAAGCTTTCTTT.

This clonotype was observed at least ten times. The chain uses TRBV2 and TRBJ1-1; perhaps TRBD1 as D (6 bases). Germline CDR1 is SNHLY and CDR2 is FYNNEI. Deletions cut 6 bases from V and 5 bases from J, with 13 bases between. The CDR3 sequence is 13 residues long. The CDR3 DNA is TGTGCCAGCAGAGGTACAGGGACGACTGAAGCTTTCTTT. It specifies CASRGTGTTEAFF.

This clonotype came up many times. The chain joins TRBV27 to TRBJ2-5; maybe TRBD1 (6 bases). The germline gives CDR1 MNHEY, CDR2 SMNVEV (reference sequence). The CDR3 spans 13 residues. Trimming took off 1 base at V and 4 bases at J, with 7 bases between the two ends. CDR3 sequence (DNA): TGTGCCAGCAGTTTATTCAGGGGAGAGACCCAGTACTTC. Translated, it gives CASSLFRGETQYF.

The table lists this clonotype with many counts. This chain links TRBV6-1 with TRBJ2-7; D not resolved. The CDR3 is 10 amino acids. The ends were cut back, 8 bases at V and 3 bases at J, with 5 bases in the middle. Germline V gene sequence: CDR1 MNHNS, CDR2 SASEGT. As DNA, the CDR3 is TGTGCCAGCGGATACTACGAGCAGTACTTC. Translation gives CASGYYEQYF.

As for this clonotype: An end of the junction does not agree with germline; a read error may underlie this. The V call is TRBV27, the J call TRBJ2-7; D is ambiguous. The length of the CDR3 is 17 residues. Germline V lookup: CDR1 MNHEY, CDR2 SMNVEV (reference sequence). CDR3 DNA: TGTGCCTGCAGTTTATCTGGCGGCTTGGGTTGGGCTCTCGAGCAGTACTTC. Protein sequence: CACSLSGGLGWALEQYF.

This clonotype was detected ten times or more. The chain employs TRBV20-1 and TRBJ2-7; TRBD1 is a possible D gene (5 bases). Trimming cost V 6 bases and J 2 bases, with 11 bases left between them. The CDR3 consists of 12 residues. Germline values: CDR1 DFQATT, CDR2 SNEGSKA (reference sequence). The CDR3 nucleotides are TGCAGTGCCAGGGTCAGCCCCTACGAGCAGTACTTC. Its protein is CSARVSPYEQYF.

This clonotype appeared many times. J is TRBJ1-1 and V is TRBV28; 7 nucleotides align to TRBD1. With V trimmed by 5 bases and J by 4 bases, 16 bases remained unmatched. Germline CDR1 and CDR2: MDHEN and SYDVKM. The CDR3 runs to 17 residues. DNA of the CDR3: TGTGCCAGCAGTGACCTTTTTTACAGGGGAAGGGGCACTGAAGCTTTCTTT. Amino acids: CASSDLFYRGRGTEAFF.

This clonotype was detected only a few times. The chain employs TRBV7-3 and TRBJ2-3, with TRBD2 identical over 9 bases. With V trimmed by 5 bases and J by 5 bases, 5 bases remained unmatched. The CDR3 is made up of 14 amino acids. Germline V gene sequence: CDR1 SGHTA, CDR2 FQGTGA. This CDR3 is CASSNGLARDTQYF. The CDR3 DNA is TGTGCCAGCAGCAATGGACTAGCGAGAGATACGCAGTATTTT.

The chain couples TRBV15 to TRBJ2-1, with D perhaps matching TRBD2 (5 bases). The CDR3 has 16 residues. Germline V gene sequence: CDR1 LNHNV, CDR2 YYDKDF (reference sequence). Trimming removed 0 bases at V and 9 bases at J, with 18 bases between. The CDR3 here is CATSRDLWPTRVEQFF. In DNA form, the CDR3 reads TGTGCCACCAGCAGAGATTTATGGCCTACGAGGGTTGAGCAGTTCTTC.

This clonotype was recorded a few times. The chain carries TRBV6-2 or TRBV6-3 and TRBJ2-3; 7 bases fit TRBD1. The CDR3 is 15 residues long. The J segment lost 4 bases and the V segment lost 7 bases, leaving 11 bases of the junction unmatched. In germline, CDR1 is MNHEY, CDR2 SVGEGT. The CDR3 region is CASTSLTGRADTQYF. For the CDR3, the DNA is TGTGCCAGCACTTCCCTGACAGGGCGCGCAGATACGCAGTATTTT.

The CDR3 region has the DNA TGTGCCAGCAGTAAATCCCTAAAAAATCCGACTAGCTCCTACGAGCAGTACTTC. Translating it yields CASSKSLKNPTSSYEQYF. The chain is built from TRBV6-1 and TRBJ2-7; D possibly corresponds to TRBD2 (6 bases). Trimming took 5 bases from V and 0 from J, leaving 23 bases between them. The CDR3 runs 18 residues. Germline CDR1 MNHNS, CDR2 SASEGT.

The V gene is TRBV3-1, the J gene TRBJ2-5; D may match TRBD1 or TRBD2 (5 bases each). From germline, CDR1 is LGHDT and CDR2 YNNKEL (reference sequence). The length of the CDR3 is 14 residues. Trimming shortened V by 4 bases and J by 3 bases, and 12 bases separated the two germline ends. The CDR3 region is CASSPGTDKETQYF. The CDR3, as DNA: TGTGCCAGCAGCCCTGGGACGGATAAAGAGACCCAGTACTTC.

This clonotype was recorded at least ten times. V usage is TRBV19 and J usage is TRBJ1-2, with D possibly matching TRBD1 (6 bases). The V gene lost 5 bases and the J gene lost 0 bases, with 10 bases spanning the gap. Per germline, CDR1 LNHDA and CDR2 SQIVND (reference sequence). CDR3 length: 14 amino acids. In DNA, the CDR3 is TGTGCCAGTAGTCGGGACAAAGCTAACTATGGCTACACCTTC. It specifies CASSRDKANYGYTF.

In its sample, this clonotype was seen many times. This sequence joins TRBV12-3 or TRBV12-4 and TRBJ1-1; 12 nucleotides line up with TRBD1. V lost 7 bases and J lost 0; bases outside the gene matches: 12. The length of the CDR3 is 18 residues. CDR3 sequence: CASKAHRDRGQVNTEAFF. In DNA, the CDR3 is TGTGCCAGCAAAGCGCACCGGGACAGGGGGCAGGTGAACACTGAAGCTTTCTTT.

The table lists this clonotype with many counts. The rearrangement joins TRBV6-1 to TRBJ1-2; perhaps TRBD1 as D (5 bases). V was trimmed by 0 bases and J by 5 bases, leaving 13 bases between them. Germline CDR1 reads MNHNS; CDR2 reads SASEGT. The CDR3 extends over 15 amino acids. CDR3 in DNA: TGTGCCAGCAGTGAAGCGCTATGGACACCTTATGGCTACACCTTC. Protein: CASSEALWTPYGYTF.

This clonotype was seen ten or more times. V and J are TRBV27 and TRBJ1-1; 8 nucleotides match TRBD1. Losses at the gene ends were 6 bases for V and 0 bases for J; bases not matched to a gene: 6. Per germline, CDR1 MNHEY and CDR2 SMNVEV (reference sequence). The CDR3 is 15 amino acids. Here the CDR3 reads CASRRQGTLNTEAFF. The CDR3 coding sequence is TGTGCCAGCAGACGACAGGGGACCTTGAACACTGAAGCTTTCTTT.

This clonotype showed up many times. The genes are TRBV2 and TRBJ2-4; D unresolved. The V end lost 8 bases, the J end lost 6 bases, and 20 bases lay between the germline ends. The CDR3 runs to 15 residues. Germline CDR1 is SNHLY and CDR2 is FYNNEI. The CDR3: CASLGASEKGNIQYF. CDR3 nucleotides: TGTGCCAGCCTAGGTGCCAGCGAAAAGGGAAACATTCAGTACTTC.

This clonotype has a handful of counts. An end of the junction does not agree with germline; a read error may underlie this. The V and J genes are TRBV28 and TRBJ1-5; TRBD1 aligns across 7 bases. Per the germline V gene, CDR1 is MDHEN and CDR2 is SYDVKM. The CDR3 loop spans 13 amino acids. In DNA, the CDR3 is TGTGCCAGCAGTTCCCGATATAGGGGGCAGGTGGATTTT. Translating it yields CASSSRYRGQVDF.

In its sample, this clonotype was seen many times. This chain links TRBV20-1 with TRBJ2-7, with D perhaps matching TRBD1 (6 bases). The CDR3 spans 14 residues. V was pared by 4 bases and J by 6 bases, with 19 bases between. Germline V gives CDR1 DFQATT, CDR2 SNEGSKA (reference sequence). The CDR3 loop is CSAMVGGPNREQYF. The CDR3 bases are TGCAGTGCTATGGTAGGGGGTCCCAATCGCGAGCAGTACTTC.

This clonotype was seen many times. Written as DNA, the CDR3 is TGTGCCAGCAGTGAAACTGAGACCCAGTACTTC. Translated: CASSETETQYF. The V and J genes are TRBV2 and TRBJ2-5; D uncertain. The CDR3 consists of 11 residues. Germline V gives CDR1 SNHLY, CDR2 FYNNEI. Trimming removed 2 bases from V and 5 bases from J, with 3 bases in between.

This clonotype came up a few times. The V and J genes are TRBV7-8 and TRBJ1-2, with D possibly being TRBD1 (5 bases). V shed 2 bases and J shed 2 bases, with 12 bases lying between them. Germline lookup yields CDR1 SGHVS and CDR2 FQNEAQ. This CDR3 has 15 amino acids. CDR3 sequence reads: CASSLFGRENYGYTF. DNA of the CDR3: TGTGCCAGCAGCTTATTTGGCAGGGAGAACTATGGCTACACCTTC.

This clonotype showed up just a few times. The V call is TRBV6-1, the J call TRBJ2-7, with 9 bases aligning to TRBD1. The CDR3 loop spans 15 amino acids. The V gene's germline CDR1 is MNHNS and CDR2 SASEGT. The V segment lost 7 bases and the J segment 6 bases; nucleotides outside the gene matches: 13. The CDR3 protein is CASTTPVQGAREQYF. CDR3 nucleotides: TGTGCCAGCACCACACCGGTACAGGGGGCGCGCGAGCAGTACTTC.

CDR3 sequence reads: CASSAGQSTNEKLFF. The CDR3 DNA reads TGTGCCAGCAGCGCGGGACAGTCAACTAATGAAAAACTGTTTTTT. The chain has TRBV7-9 and TRBJ1-4; 7 bases are a match to TRBD1. The V gene's germline CDR1 is SEHNR and CDR2 FQNEAQ (reference sequence). This CDR3 spans 15 amino acids. Losses at the gene ends were 5 bases for V and 0 bases for J; bases not matched to a gene: 3.

The genes are TRBV20-1 and TRBJ2-7; 10 bases are shared with TRBD2. This CDR3 region has 15 residues. V gave up 4 bases and J gave up 2 bases; unmatched junction bases: 8. The germline CDR1 and CDR2 sequences are DFQATT and SNEGSKA (reference sequence). The CDR3 spells CSATRILAGTYEQYF. CDR3 DNA: TGCAGTGCTACAAGAATACTAGCGGGAACCTACGAGCAGTACTTC.

This clonotype has at least ten counts. The chain couples TRBV12-3 or TRBV12-4 to TRBJ2-5, with a tentative D call TRBD2 (5 bases). This CDR3 contains 13 residues. Between the trimmed V and J ends, which lost 3 bases and 3 bases, there was a span of 8 bases. Here the CDR3 reads CASSLAEEETQYF. The CDR3 DNA follows: TGTGCCAGCAGTTTGGCGGAGGAAGAGACCCAGTACTTC.

The chain has TRBV28 and TRBJ1-1, with D tentatively TRBD1 (6 bases). Trimming removed 1 base at V and 6 bases at J, with 15 bases between. CDR1 MDHEN and CDR2 SYDVKM come from the germline V gene. CDR3 length equals 15 residues. The CDR3 DNA is TGTGCCAGCAGTTTATTCCAGGGGCCCAGCGCTGAAGCTTTCTTT. Translating gives CASSLFQGPSAEAFF.